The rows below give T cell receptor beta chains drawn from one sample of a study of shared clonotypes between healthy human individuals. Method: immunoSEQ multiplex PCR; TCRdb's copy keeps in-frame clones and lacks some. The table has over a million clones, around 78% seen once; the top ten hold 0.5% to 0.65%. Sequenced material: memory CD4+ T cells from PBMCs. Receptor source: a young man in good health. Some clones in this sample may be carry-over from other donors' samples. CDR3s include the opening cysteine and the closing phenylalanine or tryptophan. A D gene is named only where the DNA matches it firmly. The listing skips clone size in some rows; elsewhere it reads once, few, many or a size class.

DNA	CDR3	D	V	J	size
TGTGCCAGCAGCCCAGTTACGGGCACCGGGGAGCTGTTTTTT	CASSPVTGTGELFF	-	TRBV11-3	TRBJ2-2	-
TGTGCCAGCAGTTTAGAGGCAGGGACCTACGAGCAGTACTTC	CASSLEAGTYEQYF	-	TRBV28	TRBJ2-7	-
TGTGCCAGCAGCTTAAGGCTAGCGGGAGGTGCCGGGGAGACCCAGTACTTC	CASSLRLAGGAGETQYF	TRBD2	TRBV7-2	TRBJ2-5	-
TGTGCCTGGAGATTAGCGGATTCTTACAATGAGCAGTTCTTC	CAWRLADSYNEQFF	-	TRBV30	TRBJ2-1	-
TGTGCCAGTAGTATATTAGACAAAAACATTCAGTACTTC	CASSILDKNIQYF	-	TRBV19	TRBJ2-4	-
TGTGCCAGCAGCTTGGGGGACACTGGAAACACCATATATTTT	CASSLGDTGNTIYF	-	TRBV7-9	TRBJ1-3	once
TGCACCAGCAGCCAAGATGCCCCTCGGGGGAGGGCCTACAATGAGCAGTTCTTC	CTSSQDAPRGRAYNEQFF	-	TRBV1	TRBJ2-1	-
TGCAGCGCTTTGGTCCTCGGGGCCTCCTACGAGCAGTACTTC	CSALVLGASYEQYF	-	TRBV29-1	TRBJ2-7	-
TGCAGCGTTGGACATACGAACACCGGGGAGCTGTTTTTT	CSVGHTNTGELFF	-	TRBV29-1	TRBJ2-2	-
TGTGCCAGCAGCTTAGCAATCGGATGGATCAATGAGCAGTTCTTC	CASSLAIGWINEQFF	-	TRBV7-2	TRBJ2-1	-
TGTGCCACCAGCAGCAAAACCGGGACTATACAAGAGACCCAGTACTTC	CATSSKTGTIQETQYF	TRBD2	TRBV15	TRBJ2-5	-
TGTGCCAGCTCCCGCACACTAGCGGGGGGCTACGAGCAGTACTTC	CASSRTLAGGYEQYF	TRBD2	TRBV18	TRBJ2-7	once
TGTGCCACCAGCAGAGGCCGGCGGGTGGGCTATGGCTACACCTTC	CATSRGRRVGYGYTF	-	TRBV15	TRBJ1-2	-
TGTGCCAGCGGACCGGGACAGGGTCACGAAAAACTGTTTTTT	CASGPGQGHEKLFF	TRBD1	TRBV28	TRBJ1-4	-
TGTGCCAGCAGCCGGAGACTAGCGGGAGGGATCGATACGCAGTATTTT	CASSRRLAGGIDTQYF	TRBD2	TRBV11-3	TRBJ2-3	-
TGCGCCAGCAGCTATCCGGACTGGAGCTCTGGAAACACCATATATTTT	CASSYPDWSSGNTIYF	-	TRBV4-1	TRBJ1-3	few
TGTGCCAGCTTTAGGTCAGGGGGCTTTCGTGAGACCCAGTACTTC	CASFRSGGFRETQYF	TRBD1	TRBV28	TRBJ2-5	-
TGTGCCAGCAGCTTAGAGGGTGTCGGGACCGGGGAGCTGTTTTTT	CASSLEGVGTGELFF	-	TRBV11-2	TRBJ2-2	-
TGTGCCAGCAGTTACTCAGACAGGGGGCGAGGAAACACCATATATTTT	CASSYSDRGRGNTIYF	TRBD1	TRBV27	TRBJ1-3	-
TGCGCCAGCAGCCAAGATCTTCGGTCCTACGAGCAGTACTTC	CASSQDLRSYEQYF	-	TRBV4-3	TRBJ2-7	few
TGCGCCAGCAGCCCCCGAGACCGGGGGTCAGAAGCTTTCTTT	CASSPRDRGSEAFF	-	TRBV5-1	TRBJ1-1	-
TGTGCCAGCAGTGAATACGCAGGTATGAACACTGAAGCTTTCTTT	CASSEYAGMNTEAFF	-	TRBV25-1	TRBJ1-1	few
TGTGCCAGTAGTATTGGGGGCGCGATTGGAACTGAAGCTTTCTTT	CASSIGGAIGTEAFF	-	TRBV19	TRBJ1-1	-
TGTGCCAGCAGTTACGCAGGGGGCTCCTACGAGCAGTACTTC	CASSYAGGSYEQYF	TRBD1	TRBV6-6	TRBJ2-7	-
TGTGCCAGCGACAAGGGGGGCCAAGAGACCCAGTACTTC	CASDKGGQETQYF	-	TRBV2	TRBJ2-5	-
TGTGCCAGCAGCGACGATCTTTGGTCCGCAGATACGCAGTATTTT	CASSDDLWSADTQYF	-	TRBV2	TRBJ2-3	-
TGTGCCAGCAGCTTGACCCCCAGCTCCTACAATGAGCAGTTCTTC	CASSLTPSSYNEQFF	-	TRBV11-2	TRBJ2-1	-
TGTGCCAGTAGTAGCCGGGGAGAGACCCAGTACTTC	CASSSRGETQYF	-	TRBV19	TRBJ2-5	few
TGCGCCAGCTCGGCGGACCCAATCTTCAATGAGCAGTTCTTC	CASSADPIFNEQFF	-	TRBV5-1	TRBJ2-1	-
TGTGCCAGCAGGTACGGACTAGCGAGCTCCTACAATGAGCAGTTCTTC	CASRYGLASSYNEQFF	TRBD2	TRBV27	TRBJ2-1	-
TGTGCCAGCAGCTCCTATAGCGGGGGTTACTACGAGCAGTACTTC	CASSSYSGGYYEQYF	TRBD2	TRBV5-8	TRBJ2-7	once
TGCAGCGTTGAAGCCGGGACAGGGGTGAATGAGCAGTTCTTC	CSVEAGTGVNEQFF	TRBD1	TRBV29-1	TRBJ2-1	few
TGTGCCAGCAGCGTAGGACTGAGCCACCCTGGGGCCAACGTCCTGACTTTC	CASSVGLSHPGANVLTF	-	TRBV9	TRBJ2-6	-